Below, 10 T cell receptor beta chains from the same sample are listed, as sequenced in a study of T-cell reconstitution after alpha-beta-depleted transplantation in children (dated by TCRdb to 2016 to 2017). Libraries were prepared through PCR. The listed sequencing device is Illumina HiSeq 2500. TCR libraries were prepared with molecular barcoding, using unique molecular identifiers to normalize TCRbeta repertoire quantification. In-frame beta chains were kept once TCRdb had trimmed the public reads at Q25 with fastp and called clones with MiXCR. For every CDR3 protein sequence, its rows merge into one entry that carries the most common genes and DNA. The sample yields around 380,000 distinct CDR3 sequences; around 9.9% were counted once. Approximately 5% of the sample comes from the top ten. Sequences were derived from PBMCs from the stem cell graft donor, sampled from the stem cell graft. The origin of the receptors is a human donor who donated a stem cell graft to a child with acute myeloid leukemia.

This clonotype was counted between two and nine times. CDR3 loop: CSVDLTGPRETQYF. The CDR3 DNA reads TGCAGCGTCGACTTGACAGGGCCTCGGGAGACCCAGTACTTC. The chain uses TRBV29-1 and TRBJ2-5; 7 bases fit TRBD1. CDR1 and CDR2 (germline): SQVTM, ANQGSEA. V was pared by 6 bases and J by 5 bases, with 12 bases of the junction left unmatched. The CDR3 contains 14 residues.

V gene TRBV6-2 or TRBV6-3 combines with J gene TRBJ2-1; 11 bases align to TRBD2. The germline V gene encodes CDR1 MNHEY and CDR2 SVGEGT. This CDR3 comprises 16 residues. Trimming removed 2 bases from V and 6 bases from J; junction bases left unmatched: 6. The CDR3 loop is CASSYVVGLAANEQFF. DNA for the CDR3: TGTGCCAGCAGTTACGTCGTGGGACTAGCGGCCAATGAGCAGTTCTTC.

This clonotype was observed a handful of times. The chain joins TRBV5-1 to TRBJ2-2; maybe TRBD1 (7 bases). Trimming shortened V by 3 bases and J by 6 bases, and 18 bases separated the two germline ends. This CDR3 has 16 residues. Germline CDR1 and CDR2: SGHRS and YFSETQ. DNA of the CDR3: TGCGCCAGCAGCTCGGGGTTCCAGGGGGGTGCCGGGGAGCTGTTTTTT. Its translation: CASSSGFQGGAGELFF.

This clonotype has only a few counts. The gene calls are TRBV7-2 and TRBJ2-5; D is perhaps TRBD1 or TRBD2 (6 bases each). CDR1 and CDR2 from the germline V gene are SGHTA and FQGNSA. The CDR3 sequence is 14 residues long. The V and J ends lost 3 bases and 5 bases respectively, with 13 bases between them. CDR3 bases: TGTGCCAGCAGCTTTGCAGGGGCGGGGGAGACCCAGTACTTC. Amino acid sequence: CASSFAGAGETQYF.

This clonotype has more than one count but fewer than ten. The chain joins TRBV5-1 to TRBJ1-4; 7 nucleotides line up with TRBD1. The ends lost 4 bases at V and 2 bases at J; junction bases unmatched: 5. Germline lookup yields CDR1 SGHRS and CDR2 YFSETQ. The CDR3 covers 15 residues. CDR3 DNA sequence: TGCGCCAGCAGCGAAACAGGGGACACTAATGAAAAACTGTTTTTT. Protein: CASSETGDTNEKLFF.

The rearrangement uses TRBV12-3 or TRBV12-4 and TRBJ2-2; D is undetermined. The CDR3 is made up of 14 amino acids. V lost 5 bases to trimming and J lost 0 bases, with 7 bases between them. The CDR3 DNA reads as TGTGCCAGCAGTCCACCCCCGAACACCGGGGAGCTGTTTTTT. Its translation is CASSPPPNTGELFF.

The V gene is TRBV7-2, the J gene TRBJ2-7; D perhaps matches TRBD1 (6 bases). CDR1 SGHTA and CDR2 FQGNSA come from the germline V gene. The CDR3 spans 13 residues. V was cut by 5 bases and J by 5 bases, with 13 bases left in between. CDR3 residues: CASSLSPGDEQYF. The CDR3 DNA reads TGTGCCAGCAGCCTATCCCCAGGGGACGAGCAGTACTTC. The whole variable domain, remainder taken from reference TRBV7-2 and TRBJ2-7, is GAGVSQSPSNKVTEKGKDVELRCDPISGHTALYWYRQSLGQGLEFLIYFQGNSAPDKSGLPSDRFSAERTGGSVSTLTIQRTQQEDSAVYLCASSLSPGDEQYFGPGTRLTVT.

The genes are TRBV18 and TRBJ2-1, with D perhaps matching TRBD1 or TRBD2 (6 bases each). The CDR3 contains 17 residues. The V end lost 0 bases, the J end lost 4 bases, and 16 bases lay between the germline ends. Germline lookup yields CDR1 KGHSH and CDR2 LQKENI. DNA of the CDR3: TGTGCCAGCTCACCACCAGGGGGGAACCCCCTATACAATGAGCAGTTCTTC. Its protein is CASSPPGGNPLYNEQFF.

This clonotype was recorded at least ten times. The chain employs TRBV29-1 and TRBJ2-2, with D possibly matching TRBD1 (5 bases). Per germline, CDR1 SQVTM and CDR2 ANQGSEA. The V and J ends lost 6 bases and 1 base respectively, with 6 bases between them. This CDR3 has 12 residues. In DNA form, the CDR3 reads TGCAGCGTAGGACAGAACACCGGGGAGCTGTTTTTT. Translated: CSVGQNTGELFF.

This clonotype was seen repeatedly, ten times or more. The gene calls are TRBV5-6 and TRBJ2-1; weak D call: TRBD1 (6 bases). The CDR3 sequence is 16 residues long. The germline CDR1 and CDR2 sequences are SGHDT and YYEEEE. Trimming cost V 0 bases and J 1 base, with 11 bases left between them. The CDR3 DNA follows: TGTGCCAGCAGCTTGGCGACAGGTCCTTCCTACAATGAGCAGTTCTTC. Translating gives CASSLATGPSYNEQFF.